This T cell receptor beta chain was found in a study of Graves' ophthalmopathy and Graves' hyperthyroidism. Study-wide findings and caveats: Discrimination between ophthalmopathy and stable hyperthyroidism by a 13-signature model showed nearly 90% sensitivity and about 80% specificity.

Amplification of TCR beta CDR3 regions used RNA transcripts. HTBI-primed first-round RT-PCR preceded second-round multiplex PCR. TCRdb called the multiplex PCR reads again in MiXCR, with one record for every CDR3 protein. Among roughly 500,000 distinct CDR3 sequences, roughly 14% were seen once, and the ten largest hold 8% to 10%. Regarding this clonotype: No antigen is known for it.

PBMCs came from 8.5 to 10 ml of fresh peripheral blood. The CDR3 has 13 residues. V was pared by 5 bases and J by 3 bases, with 10 bases between. The chain employs TRBV12-3 or TRBV12-4 and TRBJ1-2, with no clear D. Specimen: blood. This TCR derives from a young woman with Graves' ophthalmopathy. This CDR3 is CASSPSEDYGYTF. CDR3 nucleotides: TGTGCCAGCAGTCCCTCGGAGGACTATGGCTACACCTTC.